The T cell receptor beta chain under discussion was sequenced for a study of blood T cell repertoires in COVID-19. For the study at large: Sample material is recorded as cDNA or gDNA derived from T cells, B-cell-depleted T cells, or PBMCs.

Original handling: Amplification of reference gene primers was used by the study to estimate nucleated cell counts. Produced via immunoSEQ multiplex PCR; TCRdb's table is partial and in-frame only. V, J and clone size derive from that table, while D and trimming were established from the DNA sequence. The repertoire holds under 200,000 clones, with about 85% as singletons. This clone appeared a few times. V was shortened by 3 bases and J by 3 bases, with 14 bases between the two germline ends. In germline, CDR1 is KGHSH, CDR2 LQKENI. The CDR3 is made up of 15 amino acids. The receptor's source is a woman of 80 years or more with acute or convalescent COVID-19. The specimen sequenced was peripheral blood. V usage is TRBV18 and J usage is TRBJ1-1; no reliable D call. The chain's CDR3 is CASSPTEGRDTEAFF. In DNA, the CDR3 is TGTGCCAGCTCACCCACGGAAGGGAGGGACACTGAAGCTTTCTTT.